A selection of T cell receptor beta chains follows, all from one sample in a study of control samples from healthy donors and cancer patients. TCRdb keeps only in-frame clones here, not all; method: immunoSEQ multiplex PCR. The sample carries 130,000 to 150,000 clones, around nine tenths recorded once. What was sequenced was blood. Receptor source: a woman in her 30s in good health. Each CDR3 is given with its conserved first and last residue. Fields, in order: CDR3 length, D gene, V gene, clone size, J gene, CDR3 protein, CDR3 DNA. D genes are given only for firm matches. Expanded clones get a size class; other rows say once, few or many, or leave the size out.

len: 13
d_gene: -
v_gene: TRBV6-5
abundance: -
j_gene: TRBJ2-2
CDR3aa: CASRAGPTGELFF
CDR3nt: TGTGCCAGCAGGGCAGGACCCACCGGGGAGCTGTTTTTT

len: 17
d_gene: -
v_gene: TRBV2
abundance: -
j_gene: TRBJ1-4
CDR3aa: CASRYPQGYATNEKLFF
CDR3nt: TGTGCCAGCAGGTACCCGCAGGGATACGCAACTAATGAAAAACTGTTTTTT

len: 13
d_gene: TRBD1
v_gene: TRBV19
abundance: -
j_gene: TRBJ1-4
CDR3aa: CASSSDRGEKLFF
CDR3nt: TGTGCCAGTAGTTCGGACAGGGGGGAAAAACTGTTTTTT

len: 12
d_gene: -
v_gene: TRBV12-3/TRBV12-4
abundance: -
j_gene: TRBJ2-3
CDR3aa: CASSGPGDTQYF
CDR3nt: TGTGCCAGCAGTGGTCCAGGGGATACGCAGTATTTT

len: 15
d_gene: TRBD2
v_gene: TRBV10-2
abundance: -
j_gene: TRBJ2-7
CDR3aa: CASSGGTSQPYEQYF
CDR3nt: TGCGCCAGCAGTGGGGGGACTAGCCAACCCTACGAGCAGTACTTC

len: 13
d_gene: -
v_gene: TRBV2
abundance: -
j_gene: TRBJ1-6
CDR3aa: CASNAGTYSPLHF
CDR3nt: TGTGCCAGCAATGCGGGGACCTATTCACCCCTCCACTTT

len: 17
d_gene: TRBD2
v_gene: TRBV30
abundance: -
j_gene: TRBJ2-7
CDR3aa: CAWNSGIAGVFGYEQYF
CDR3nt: TGTGCCTGGAATTCCGGGATAGCGGGAGTATTTGGTTACGAGCAGTACTTC

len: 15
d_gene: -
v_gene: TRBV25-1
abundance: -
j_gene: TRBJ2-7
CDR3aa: CASSELDRPPYEQYF
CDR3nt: TGTGCCAGCAGTGAATTAGACAGACCTCCGTACGAGCAGTACTTC

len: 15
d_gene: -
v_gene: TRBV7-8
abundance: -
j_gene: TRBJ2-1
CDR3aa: CASSPAGSSYNEQFF
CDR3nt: TGTGCCAGCAGCCCGGCCGGGAGCTCCTACAATGAGCAGTTCTTC

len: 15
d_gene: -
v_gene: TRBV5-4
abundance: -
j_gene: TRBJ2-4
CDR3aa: CASSLVGGRENIQYF
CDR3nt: TGTGCCAGCAGCTTGGTGGGGGGCAGGGAAAACATTCAGTACTTC

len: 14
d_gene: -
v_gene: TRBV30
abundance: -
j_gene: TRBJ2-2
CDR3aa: CAWSASTNTGELFF
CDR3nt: TGTGCCTGGAGCGCCAGCACGAACACCGGGGAGCTGTTTTTT

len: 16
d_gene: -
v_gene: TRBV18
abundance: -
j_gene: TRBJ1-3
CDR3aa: CASSPRGVRDGNTIYF
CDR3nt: TGTGCCAGCTCACCTCGCGGGGTCCGGGATGGAAACACCATATATTTT

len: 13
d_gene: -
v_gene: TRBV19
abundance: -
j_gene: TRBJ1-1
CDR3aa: CASSTLLGVGAFF
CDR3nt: TGTGCCAGTAGTACCCTGTTGGGGGTGGGAGCTTTCTTT

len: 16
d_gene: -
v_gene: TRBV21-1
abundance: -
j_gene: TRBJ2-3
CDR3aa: CASSARDLFGSDTQYF
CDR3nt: TGTGCCAGCAGCGCCAGGGACCTCTTTGGGTCAGATACGCAGTATTTT

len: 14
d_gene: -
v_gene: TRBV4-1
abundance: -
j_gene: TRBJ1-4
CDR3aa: CASSQVDPREKLFF
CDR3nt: TGCGCCAGCAGCCAAGTGGATCCTCGGGAAAAACTGTTTTTT

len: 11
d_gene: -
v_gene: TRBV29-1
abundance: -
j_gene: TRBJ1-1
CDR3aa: CSGGHTTEAFF
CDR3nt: TGCAGCGGTGGACATACCACTGAAGCTTTCTTT

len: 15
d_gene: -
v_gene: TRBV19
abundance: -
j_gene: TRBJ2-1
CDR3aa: CASNLEGVPYNEQFF
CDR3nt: TGTGCCAGTAACTTGGAGGGGGTCCCGTACAATGAGCAGTTCTTC

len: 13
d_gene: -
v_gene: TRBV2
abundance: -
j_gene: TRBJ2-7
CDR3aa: CASQGQSGSRQYF
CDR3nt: TGTGCCAGCCAGGGACAGAGCGGGTCACGGCAGTACTTC

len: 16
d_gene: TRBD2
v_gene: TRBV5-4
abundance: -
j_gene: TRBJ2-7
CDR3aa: CASSPSGTSGIYEQYF
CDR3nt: TGTGCCAGCAGCCCGAGTGGGACTAGCGGGATCTACGAGCAGTACTTC

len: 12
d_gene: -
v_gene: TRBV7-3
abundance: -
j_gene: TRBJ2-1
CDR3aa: CASSNFANEQFF
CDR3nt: TGTGCCAGCAGCAACTTCGCAAATGAGCAGTTCTTC

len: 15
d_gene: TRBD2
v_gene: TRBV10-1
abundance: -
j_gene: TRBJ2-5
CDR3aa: CASSLDSGTYETQYF
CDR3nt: TGCGCCAGCAGTCTAGATAGCGGGACGTATGAGACCCAGTACTTC

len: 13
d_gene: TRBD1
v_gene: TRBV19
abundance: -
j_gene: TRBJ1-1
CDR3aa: CASGQGPGTEAFF
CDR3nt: TGTGCCAGTGGACAGGGGCCGGGAACTGAAGCTTTCTTT

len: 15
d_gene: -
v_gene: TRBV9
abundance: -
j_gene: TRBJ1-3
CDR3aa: CASGLGSSSGNTIYF
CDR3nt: TGTGCCAGCGGTCTTGGTAGTAGCTCTGGAAACACCATATATTTT

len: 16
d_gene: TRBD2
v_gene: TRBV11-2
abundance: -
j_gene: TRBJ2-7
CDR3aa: CASSTGQGGRTYEQYF
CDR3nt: TGTGCCAGCAGCACGGGGCAGGGAGGGAGGACCTACGAGCAGTACTTC

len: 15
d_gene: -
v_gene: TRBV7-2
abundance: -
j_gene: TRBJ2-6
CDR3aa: CASSSRASGANVLTF
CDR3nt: TGTGCCAGCAGCTCAAGGGCCTCTGGGGCCAACGTCCTGACTTTC

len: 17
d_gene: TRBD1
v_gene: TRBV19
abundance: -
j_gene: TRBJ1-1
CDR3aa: CASSIMVPTDRGPEAFF
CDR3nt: TGTGCCAGTAGTATCATGGTCCCGACGGACAGGGGCCCTGAAGCTTTCTTT

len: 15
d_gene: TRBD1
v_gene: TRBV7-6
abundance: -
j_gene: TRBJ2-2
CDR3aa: CASSDGQGPAGELFF
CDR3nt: TGTGCCAGCAGCGACGGACAGGGCCCCGCCGGGGAGCTGTTTTTT

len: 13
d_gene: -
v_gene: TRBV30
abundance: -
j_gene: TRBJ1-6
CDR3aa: CAWSSTVDSPLHF
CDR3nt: TGTGCCTGGAGTTCGACAGTTGATTCACCCCTCCACTTT

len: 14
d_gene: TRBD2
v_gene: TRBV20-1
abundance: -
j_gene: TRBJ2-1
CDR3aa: CSASWPGGNNEQFF
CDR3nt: TGCAGTGCTAGTTGGCCGGGAGGGAACAATGAGCAGTTCTTC

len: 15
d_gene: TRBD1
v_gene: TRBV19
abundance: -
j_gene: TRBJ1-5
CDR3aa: CASSPGQGAFQPQHF
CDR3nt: TGTGCCAGTAGTCCCGGACAGGGGGCATTTCAGCCCCAGCATTTT

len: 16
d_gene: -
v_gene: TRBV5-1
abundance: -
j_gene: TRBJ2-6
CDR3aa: CASSSDTASGANVLTF
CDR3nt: TGCGCCAGCAGCTCAGACACAGCCTCTGGGGCCAACGTCCTGACTTTC

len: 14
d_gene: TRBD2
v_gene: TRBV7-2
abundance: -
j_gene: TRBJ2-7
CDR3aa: CASSLAGGAYEQYF
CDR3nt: TGTGCCAGCAGCCTAGCGGGAGGAGCCTACGAGCAGTACTTC

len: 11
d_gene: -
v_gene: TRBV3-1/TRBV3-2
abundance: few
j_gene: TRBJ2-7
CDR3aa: CASSQSYEQYF
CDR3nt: TGTGCCAGCAGCCAATCCTACGAGCAGTACTTC

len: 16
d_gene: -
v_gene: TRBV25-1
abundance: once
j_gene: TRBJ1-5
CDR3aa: CASSEVSRCSNQPQHF
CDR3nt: TGTGCCAGCAGTGAAGTTTCAAGGTGTAGCAATCAGCCCCAGCATTTT

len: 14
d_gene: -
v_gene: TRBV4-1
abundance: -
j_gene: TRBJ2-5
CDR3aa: CASSQAQGGETQYF
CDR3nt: TGCGCCAGCAGCCAAGCCCAGGGCGGAGAGACCCAGTACTTC

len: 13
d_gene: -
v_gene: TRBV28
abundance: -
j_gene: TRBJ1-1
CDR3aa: CASRRTRRTEAFF
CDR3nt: TGTGCCAGCAGGCGAACACGGCGCACTGAAGCTTTCTTT

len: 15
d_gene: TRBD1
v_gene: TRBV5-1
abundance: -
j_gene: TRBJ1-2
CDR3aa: CASSQTTGPSYGYTF
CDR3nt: TGCGCCAGCAGCCAAACGACAGGGCCGTCTTATGGCTACACCTTC

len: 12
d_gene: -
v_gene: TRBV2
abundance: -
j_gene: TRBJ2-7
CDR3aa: CASSRELGEQYF
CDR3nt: TGTGCCAGCAGTCGGGAGCTGGGTGAGCAGTACTTC

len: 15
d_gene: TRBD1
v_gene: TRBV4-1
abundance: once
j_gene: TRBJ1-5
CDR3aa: CASSQRTGPIWPQHF
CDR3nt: TGCGCCAGCAGCCAGAGGACAGGCCCAATTTGGCCCCAGCATTTT

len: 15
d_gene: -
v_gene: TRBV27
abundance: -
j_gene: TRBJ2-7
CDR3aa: CASSFNSAQDYEQYF
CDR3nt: TGTGCCAGCAGTTTCAATAGCGCGCAAGACTACGAGCAGTACTTC

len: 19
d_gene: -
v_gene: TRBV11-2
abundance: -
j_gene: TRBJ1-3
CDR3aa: CASSLGRWETGNSGNTIYF
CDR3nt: TGTGCCAGCAGCTTAGGCAGGTGGGAGACCGGCAACTCTGGAAACACCATATATTTT

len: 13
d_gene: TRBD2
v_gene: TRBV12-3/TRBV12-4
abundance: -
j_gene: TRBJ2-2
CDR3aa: CASSLRGTGELFF
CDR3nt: TGTGCCAGCAGTTTGCGGGGGACCGGGGAGCTGTTTTTT

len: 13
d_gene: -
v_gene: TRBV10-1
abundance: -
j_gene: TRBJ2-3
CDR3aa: CASSANRDDTQYF
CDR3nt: TGCGCCAGCAGTGCGAACAGGGATGACACGCAGTATTTT

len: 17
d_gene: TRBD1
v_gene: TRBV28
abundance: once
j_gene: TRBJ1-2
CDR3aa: CASSWETGGELSGGYTF
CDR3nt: TGTGCCAGCAGTTGGGAGACAGGGGGCGAGTTGTCGGGCGGCTACACCTTC

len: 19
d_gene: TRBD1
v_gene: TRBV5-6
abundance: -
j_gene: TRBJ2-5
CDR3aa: CASSPAGFRQGVGRETQYF
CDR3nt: TGTGCCAGCAGCCCTGCTGGGTTTCGACAGGGTGTAGGGAGAGAGACCCAGTACTTC

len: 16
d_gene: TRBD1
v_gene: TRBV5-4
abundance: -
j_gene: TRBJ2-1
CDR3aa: CASSHPQGAPYNEQFF
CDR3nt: TGTGCCAGCAGCCACCCACAGGGGGCACCTTACAATGAGCAGTTCTTC

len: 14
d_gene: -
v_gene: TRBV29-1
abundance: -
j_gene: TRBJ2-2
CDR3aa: CSAPVTSNTGELFF
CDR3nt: TGCAGCGCCCCGGTCACCTCGAACACCGGGGAGCTGTTTTTT

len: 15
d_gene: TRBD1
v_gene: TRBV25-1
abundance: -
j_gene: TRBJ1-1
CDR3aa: CASTIRDRADTEAFF
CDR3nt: TGTGCCAGCACCATTCGGGACAGGGCGGACACTGAAGCTTTCTTT

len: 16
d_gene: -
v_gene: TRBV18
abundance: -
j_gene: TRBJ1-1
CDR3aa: CASSPRGEVRATEAFF
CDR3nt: TGTGCCAGTTCACCACGGGGAGAGGTCCGGGCCACTGAAGCTTTCTTT

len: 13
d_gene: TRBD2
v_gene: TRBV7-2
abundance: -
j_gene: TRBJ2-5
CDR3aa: CASSSKAGKTPNF
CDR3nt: TGTGCCAGCAGCTCCAAAGCGGGAAAAACCCCCAACTTC

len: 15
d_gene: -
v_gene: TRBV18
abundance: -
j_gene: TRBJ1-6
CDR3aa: CASSPLASSSSPLHF
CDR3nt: TGTGCCAGCTCACCCCTGGCCAGCTCGTCTTCACCCCTCCACTTT